A selection of T cell receptor beta chains follows, all from one sample in a study of cytomegalovirus exposure and HLA in healthy donors. Sequencing was performed with immunoSEQ multiplex PCR; in TCRdb, only in-frame clones are kept and a portion is missing. The data show under 150,000 clones, with approximately 80% seen just once and around 4.5% held by the top ten. Source material: PBMCs. These receptors were obtained from a middle-aged woman in good health and CMV-seropositive. Both conserved end residues are part of each CDR3. Each record gives: CDR3 DNA, CDR3 protein, V gene, CDR3 length, D gene, clone size, J gene. D genes are given only for firm matches. A row's size may be missing; if present it is once, few, many or a size class.

DNA: TGTGCCAGCAGAGGACGGGGGGACACTGAAGCTTTCTTT; CDR3: CASRGRGDTEAFF; V: TRBV27; length: 13; D: .; size: .; J: TRBJ1-1
DNA: TGTGCCAGTAGTCCGGGAGGACAGGGCGGGGAAGGAACCGGGGAGCTGTTTTTT; CDR3: CASSPGGQGGEGTGELFF; V: TRBV19; length: 18; D: .; size: .; J: TRBJ2-2
DNA: TGTGCCAGCAGCTGGGGGGGACTAGCGACAGATACGCAGTATTTT; CDR3: CASSWGGLATDTQYF; V: TRBV5-4; length: 15; D: TRBD2; size: .; J: TRBJ2-3
DNA: TGTGCCAGCAGCTACCCAGGACTAGCGGGTAAAACAGATACGCAGTATTTT; CDR3: CASSYPGLAGKTDTQYF; V: TRBV28; length: 17; D: TRBD2; size: once; J: TRBJ2-3
DNA: TGTGCCAGCATTCTTGCGGGGGATGAGCAGTTCTTC; CDR3: CASILAGDEQFF; V: TRBV6-5; length: 12; D: TRBD2; size: .; J: TRBJ2-1
DNA: TGTGCCAGCAGCGAGACTAGCGGGCCACAAGAGACCCAGTACTTC; CDR3: CASSETSGPQETQYF; V: TRBV7-3; length: 15; D: TRBD2; size: .; J: TRBJ2-5
DNA: TGTGCCAGCAGCCCAGGACAGGGGGTTTCTAATGAAAAACTGTTTTTT; CDR3: CASSPGQGVSNEKLFF; V: TRBV9; length: 16; D: TRBD1; size: .; J: TRBJ1-4
DNA: TGTGCCAGCAGCCTCTTAGCGGGGGGTGCGGGAGATACGCAGTATTTT; CDR3: CASSLLAGGAGDTQYF; V: TRBV7-6; length: 16; D: TRBD2; size: once; J: TRBJ2-3
DNA: TGTGCCAGTAGTAACCGGGAACGGGGCTACACCTTC; CDR3: CASSNRERGYTF; V: TRBV19; length: 12; D: .; size: .; J: TRBJ1-2
DNA: TGTGCCAGCAGTTTCGGACGGACTTACGAGCAGTACTTC; CDR3: CASSFGRTYEQYF; V: TRBV27; length: 13; D: .; size: .; J: TRBJ2-7
DNA: TGTGCCAGCAGCCAACGGGGACTTGATGGCTACACCTTC; CDR3: CASSQRGLDGYTF; V: TRBV7-8; length: 13; D: .; size: .; J: TRBJ1-2
DNA: TGTGCCAGCTCACCACCGGGGCGGCAGGGCCGGGATACGCAGTATTTT; CDR3: CASSPPGRQGRDTQYF; V: TRBV18; length: 16; D: .; size: .; J: TRBJ2-3
DNA: TGTGCCAGCAGCTTAGCGTCTAGCGGGGGGGCCATCATCTCCTACGAGCAGTACTTC; CDR3: CASSLASSGGAIISYEQYF; V: TRBV7-2; length: 19; D: TRBD2; size: .; J: TRBJ2-7
DNA: TGTGCCAGCAGCGTGGGACAGGGTACCTACGAGCAGTACTTC; CDR3: CASSVGQGTYEQYF; V: TRBV9; length: 14; D: TRBD1; size: .; J: TRBJ2-7
DNA: TGCGCCAGCACCAGCGGGGCGAACACCGGGGAGCTGTTTTTT; CDR3: CASTSGANTGELFF; V: TRBV5-1; length: 14; D: TRBD2; size: .; J: TRBJ2-2
DNA: TGTGCCGGCCGGGACAGGTATGGCTACACCTTC; CDR3: CAGRDRYGYTF; V: TRBV19; length: 11; D: TRBD1; size: .; J: TRBJ1-2
DNA: TGTGCCAGCAGCCGACTAGCGATCACAGATACGCAGTATTTT; CDR3: CASSRLAITDTQYF; V: TRBV6-1; length: 14; D: TRBD2; size: .; J: TRBJ2-3
DNA: TGCAGCTCCCGGGACACCTCTAACTATGGCTACACCTTC; CDR3: CSSRDTSNYGYTF; V: TRBV29-1; length: 13; D: .; size: once; J: TRBJ1-2
DNA: TGCGCCAGCAGCCCGCTTCCCCTACGCGAGCAGTACTTC; CDR3: CASSPLPLREQYF; V: TRBV4-1; length: 13; D: .; size: .; J: TRBJ2-7
DNA: TGTGCCAGCAGCTTGGACGGGGGGCCCTTACAGAACACTGAAGCTTTCTTT; CDR3: CASSLDGGPLQNTEAFF; V: TRBV5-6; length: 17; D: .; size: .; J: TRBJ1-1
DNA: TGTGCCTGGAATATACAGGGGATCGGCAATCAGCCCCAGCATTTT; CDR3: CAWNIQGIGNQPQHF; V: TRBV30; length: 15; D: TRBD1; size: .; J: TRBJ1-5
DNA: TGCGCCAGCAGCTGGGGCCTTACTAGCGGGAGAGATAATGAGCAGTTCTTC; CDR3: CASSWGLTSGRDNEQFF; V: TRBV5-1; length: 17; D: TRBD2; size: .; J: TRBJ2-1
DNA: TGTGCCAGCAGCCGGACTAGCGGGAGAGGAGGCGGGGAGCTGTTTTTT; CDR3: CASSRTSGRGGGELFF; V: TRBV7-2; length: 16; D: TRBD2; size: .; J: TRBJ2-2